The following is a T cell receptor (beta chain) sequence with its context. Followed over time, Seattle patients had been enrolled while infection was active. The sample originates from a study of blood T cell repertoires in COVID-19. Overall study: Samples representing acute and convalescent COVID-19 were sourced from the United States, Italy and Spain. The cDNA or gDNA used as material had been derived from T cells, B-cell-depleted T cells, or PBMCs.

As handled by the study authors: Quantification of nucleated cells was approximated via reference gene primer amplification. The data were produced by immunoSEQ multiplex PCR, yet TCRdb's version contains in-frame clones alone and is incomplete. D and trimming come from the DNA, and the V and J calls and clone size come from that table. In the table there are under 200,000 clones, under 95% of which are singletons. This CDR3 spans 15 amino acids. V dropped 3 bases and J dropped 2 bases, with 14 bases sitting between them. CDR1 and CDR2 from the germline V gene are SGHVS and FNYEAQ. The chain carries TRBV7-6 and TRBJ2-7, with D maybe TRBD1 (6 bases). This sequence originates from a man younger than 30 with COVID-19, enrolled during active disease. The sequenced sample consisted of peripheral blood. CDR3 nucleotides: TGTGCCAGCAGCTTTTTTCCAGGGGAAACCTACGAGCAGTACTTC. Translated: CASSFFPGETYEQYF.